The subject of this entry is one T cell receptor (beta chain). Its antigen remains unidentified. The sample originates from a study of cytomegalovirus exposure and HLA in healthy donors. Findings and caveats of the study: A list of roughly 180 TCR beta chains associated with cytomegalovirus was given. Analyzed later, most CMV-associated TCR beta chains appeared HLA-restricted.

Primers included in the PCR were 60 Vbeta and 13 Jbeta primers. In the study's own analysis: The authors later counted some 76 million unique TCR beta chains, some 11 million of them shared. Some clones are missing from TCRdb's copy, which holds only in-frame ones; the method was immunoSEQ multiplex PCR. V, J and clone size are taken as reported in that table, and D and trimming were inferred from the DNA itself. This repertoire comprises 80,000 to 100,000 clones; its ten largest clones make up 15%. Germline V gene sequence: CDR1 MNHEY, CDR2 SVGAGI. This CDR3 has 14 amino acids. V lost 5 bases to trimming and J lost 1 base, with 11 bases between them.

The origin of this receptor is a man aged 45-65 years in good health and CMV-seropositive. The chain has TRBV6-5 and TRBJ2-5, with no clear D. The specimen sequenced was PBMCs. CDR3: CASSDGQIQETQYF. The CDR3 bases are TGTGCCAGCAGTGATGGGCAGATCCAAGAGACCCAGTACTTC.